What follows are 3 T cell receptor beta chains derived from one specimen sequenced in a study of shared clonotypes between healthy human individuals. The data were produced by immunoSEQ multiplex PCR, yet TCRdb's version contains in-frame clones alone and is incomplete. The sample consists of about 1.4 million clones, roughly 96% of them appearing once. The sample consisted of naive CD4+ T cells sorted from blood. The subset: CD45RA+ positively selected. The origin of the receptors is a young man in good health.

The V gene is TRBV5-4, the J gene TRBJ2-5; TRBD1 is a possible D gene (5 bases). This CDR3 region has 14 residues. Germline values: CDR1 SGHNT, CDR2 YYREEE (reference sequence). Trimming stripped 0 bases from V and 2 bases from J, with 8 bases between. CDR3 nucleotides: TGTGCCAGCAGCTTGGAGAACAGGCAAGAGACCCAGTACTTC. Protein: CASSLENRQETQYF.

The chain employs TRBV11-2 and TRBJ2-1; D is uncertain. The CDR3 length is 15 residues. Germline V gives CDR1 SGHAT, CDR2 FQNNGV. V dropped 2 bases and J dropped 6 bases, with 14 bases sitting between them. CDR3 region: CASSLNLLVPNEQFF. The CDR3 bases are TGTGCCAGCAGCTTAAACTTGTTGGTTCCCAATGAGCAGTTCTTC.

With respect to this clone: This sample includes further DNA sequences coding for the same CDR3. The gene calls are TRBV2 and TRBJ2-5; tentative D call: TRBD1 (7 bases). With 6 bases removed from V and 2 bases from J, the gap between germline ends came to 10 bases. CDR3 length: 13 amino acids. Germline CDR1 and CDR2: SNHLY and FYNNEI. The CDR3 DNA follows: TGTGCCAGCAGGGGGGGACAGCAAGAGACCCAGTACTTC. It specifies CASRGGQQETQYF.